A selection of T cell receptor beta chains follows, all from one sample in a study of blood T cell repertoires in COVID-19. Method: immunoSEQ multiplex PCR; TCRdb's copy keeps in-frame clones and lacks some. The table has approximately 260,000 clones, around 82% seen once. Material for sequencing was PBMCs or T cells enriched from blood (not recorded which). These receptors were collected from a man aged 50 or older who had recovered from COVID-19. CDR3s include the opening cysteine and the closing phenylalanine or tryptophan. A D gene is named only where the DNA matches it firmly. Size values are once, few and many counts, or a class for expanded clones, and some rows have none.

>14|TRBV7-2|NA|TRBJ1-2|TRBD1
CASSLVRDSYGYTF
TGTGCCAGCAGCTTGGTTCGGGACAGCTATGGCTACACCTTC
>16|TRBV19|NA|TRBJ1-2|TRBD1
CASSFRRTGQNYGYTF
TGTGCCAGTAGTTTCCGACGGACAGGACAAAACTATGGCTACACCTTC
>12|TRBV2|NA|TRBJ1-2|NA
CARKGVNYGYTF
TGTGCCAGAAAAGGGGTAAACTATGGCTACACCTTC
>16|TRBV5-1|NA|TRBJ1-2|TRBD1
CASRLTGGTGNYGYTF
TGCGCCAGCAGATTAACTGGCGGGACAGGGAACTATGGCTACACCTTC
>15|TRBV7-2|once|TRBJ1-3|NA
CASSPQAHSGNTIYF
TGTGCCAGCAGCCCACAGGCCCACTCTGGAAACACCATATATTTT
>14|TRBV5-1|NA|TRBJ1-1|NA
CASSFGDSNTEAFF
TGCGCCAGCAGCTTTGGCGACAGCAACACTGAAGCTTTCTTT
>15|TRBV7-2|NA|TRBJ2-7|TRBD2
CASSPRPSGFHEQYF
TGTGCCAGCAGCCCTCGGCCTAGCGGGTTTCACGAGCAGTACTTC
>14|TRBV7-9|once|TRBJ1-1|TRBD1
CASSSPTGGSPAFF
TGTGCCAGCAGCTCACCTACAGGGGGTTCCCCAGCTTTCTTT
>13|TRBV7-3|NA|TRBJ1-1|NA
CASSTTRDTEAFF
TGTGCCAGCAGCACTACCCGGGACACTGAAGCTTTCTTT
>17|TRBV11-2|NA|TRBJ2-1|TRBD2
CASSLGGASGSFNEQFF
TGTGCCAGCAGCTTAGGGGGGGCTAGCGGGAGCTTCAATGAGCAGTTCTTC